The entry that follows covers one TCR beta chain sequence. Its antigen remains unidentified. Germline assignment: CDR1 SGHTA and CDR2 FQGNSA. This CDR3 is 15 amino acids long. V was trimmed by 2 bases and J by 8 bases, leaving 18 bases between them. PCR involved 60 Vbeta and 13 Jbeta primers. The data were produced by immunoSEQ multiplex PCR, yet TCRdb's version contains in-frame clones alone and is incomplete. Seen here are some 80,000 clones, around 81% observed once, and the top ten hold 1.6%. The data originate from a study of cytomegalovirus exposure and HLA in healthy donors. Study at large: From donors who were HLA-typed, an early data release held 80 million or so unique TCRs. Study results and limitations: The sole available immune exposure information was CMV serostatus. The majority of CMV-associated TCR beta chains were reported as apparently HLA-restricted in a later analysis.

The chain joins TRBV7-2 to TRBJ1-2; D is ambiguous. The receptor's source is a man aged 35-49 years in good health and CMV-seronegative. The material sequenced was PBMCs. CDR3 amino acids: CASSLRSGGGNGYTF. For the CDR3, the DNA is TGTGCCAGCAGCTTACGGTCCGGAGGAGGGAACGGCTACACCTTC.